Listed here are 31 T cell receptor beta chains from one sample, sequenced in a study of blood T cell repertoires in COVID-19. The table came from immunoSEQ multiplex PCR; TCRdb's copy has only in-frame clones and leaves some out. The sample records fewer than 130,000 clones, 75% to 90% being singletons. Sequencing was performed on peripheral blood. The receptor set was obtained from a woman older than 75 with acute or convalescent COVID-19.

V usage is TRBV3-1 (or the pseudogene TRBV3-2) and J usage is TRBJ1-2; D uncertain. The CDR3 covers 16 residues. Germline CDR1 is LGHDT and CDR2 is YNNKEL (reference sequence). V was shortened by 4 bases and J by 6 bases, with 21 bases between the two germline ends. The CDR3 DNA sequence: TGTGCCAGCAGCCCCCGTAGGGCTCGGGGAGTCGATGGCTACACCTTC. As protein: CASSPRRARGVDGYTF.

Sample share makes this clone medium-sized (0.01 to 0.1%). The chain has TRBV30 and TRBJ1-6, with TRBD1 identical over 7 bases. Germline CDR1 is GTSNPN and CDR2 is SVGIG (reference sequence). The CDR3 contains 13 residues. V shed 2 bases and J 10 bases; nucleotides not matched to a gene: 5. The CDR3 DNA is TGTGCCTGGAGTCGGAACAGGGGATCACCCCTCCACTTT. As protein: CAWSRNRGSPLHF.

This clone turned up a few times. This rearrangement joins TRBV6-5 to TRBJ1-1; 7 nucleotides agree with TRBD1. CDR1 and CDR2 from the germline V gene are MNHEY and SVGAGI. The V segment lost 6 bases and the J segment 3 bases; nucleotides outside the gene matches: 4. This CDR3 region has 13 residues. The CDR3, as DNA: TGTGCCAGCAGCACAACAGGGGACACTGAAGCTTTCTTT. Encoded protein: CASSTTGDTEAFF.

This clone has only one observation. The chain has TRBV9 and TRBJ1-3, with 7 positions matching TRBD1. V was pared by 4 bases and J by 3 bases, with 4 bases of the junction left unmatched. The CDR3 consists of 14 residues. Germline V gene data show CDR1 as SGDLS and CDR2 as YYNGEE. CDR3 in amino acids: CASSPQGFGNTIYF. As DNA, the CDR3 is TGTGCCAGCAGCCCACAGGGGTTTGGAAACACCATATATTTT.

The DNA of the CDR3 is TGTGCCAGCAGCCCCCCCCGGGGGACCCTGACCGGGGAGCTGTTTTTT. Translating gives CASSPPRGTLTGELFF. J is TRBJ2-2 and V is TRBV28, with D maybe TRBD2 (6 bases). This CDR3 region has 16 residues. V dropped 6 bases and J dropped 5 bases, with 19 bases sitting between them. CDR1 is MDHEN and CDR2 is SYDVKM in the germline V gene. Full variable domain (missing parts from reference TRBV28 and TRBJ2-2): DVKVTQSSRYLVKRTGEKVFLECVQDMDHENMFWYRQDPGLGLRLIYFSYDVKMKEKGDIPEGYSVSREKKERFSLILESASTNQTSMYLCASSPPRGTLTGELFFGEGSRLTVL.

J is TRBJ1-2 and V is TRBV7-9; 10 bases agree with TRBD1. V lost 2 bases, J lost 5 bases, and 11 bases stayed unmatched. CDR1 is SEHNR, CDR2 FQNEAQ, per germline (reference sequence). This CDR3 comprises 17 residues. The chain's CDR3 is CASSLWTGGSGRYGYTF. CDR3 nucleotides: TGTGCCAGCAGCTTATGGACAGGGGGATCGGGAAGGTATGGCTACACCTTC.

The chain employs TRBV19 and TRBJ2-4, with D maybe TRBD1 (6 bases). This CDR3 has 19 amino acids. CDR1 and CDR2 (germline): LNHDA, SQIVND (reference sequence). Trimming left V 4 bases short and J 0 bases short, with 22 bases between. Here the CDR3 reads CASSTSGVGPNLAKNIQYF. As DNA, the CDR3 is TGTGCCAGTAGTACTTCAGGGGTGGGCCCAAACTTAGCCAAAAACATTCAGTACTTC.

The J gene is TRBJ1-1, the V gene TRBV4-1, with no clear D. This CDR3 has 15 amino acids. V was clipped by 0 bases and J by 7 bases, with 15 bases between them. The germline gives CDR1 MGHRA, CDR2 YSYEKL. CDR3 loop: CASSQDDLGLNEAFF. The DNA for the CDR3 is TGCGCCAGCAGCCAAGATGATCTAGGCCTGAATGAAGCTTTCTTT.

V and J are TRBV10-3 and TRBJ2-5; D is possibly TRBD2 (6 bases). This CDR3 comprises 15 residues. CDR1 and CDR2 (germline): ENHRY, SYGVKD. Between the trimmed V and J ends, which lost 8 bases and 0 bases, there was a span of 16 bases. The CDR3 nucleotides read TGTGCCATCGCGGCCGGGGGTGGGAACCAAGAGACCCAGTACTTC. Its protein is CAIAAGGGNQETQYF.

The chain recombines TRBV10-3 with TRBJ2-2; TRBD2 matches 13 bases. Germline loops: CDR1 ENHRY, CDR2 SYGVKD. The junction had 1 base not matched to a gene; V was cut back by 6 bases and J by 0 bases. The CDR3 is 16 residues long. The CDR3 spells CAISGTSGANTGELFF. The CDR3 nucleotides read TGTGCCATCAGCGGGACTAGCGGGGCGAACACCGGGGAGCTGTTTTTT.

The V gene is TRBV29-1, the J gene TRBJ1-2; TRBD1 is a possible D gene (6 bases). CDR1 is SQVTM and CDR2 is ANQGSEA in the germline V gene. The CDR3 has 13 residues. The germline V and J ends were trimmed by 7 bases and 4 bases, with 16 bases remaining between them. The CDR3 loop reads CSAPAGAGYGYTF. The CDR3 DNA sequence: TGCAGCGCTCCCGCGGGGGCCGGCTATGGCTACACCTTC.

The chain combines TRBV29-1 with TRBJ1-2; 7 nucleotides match TRBD1. J gave up 8 bases and V 7 bases, and 7 bases lay outside the gene matches. CDR1 and CDR2 from the germline V gene are SQVTM and ANQGSEA. The CDR3 has 11 amino acids. The CDR3 coding sequence is TGCAGCGCCTGGGACAGCTCCGGCTACACCTTC. Translation gives CSAWDSSGYTF.

In its sample, this clone was seen once. The chain employs TRBV5-1 and TRBJ2-7; TRBD1 agrees at 7 bases. V dropped 3 bases and J dropped 2; count of bases not matched to a gene: 14. This CDR3 has 17 residues. Germline CDR1 and CDR2: SGHRS and YFSETQ. The CDR3 protein is CASSSGRGLARAYEQYF. CDR3 in DNA: TGCGCCAGCAGCTCGGGTAGGGGGCTGGCCAGGGCCTACGAGCAGTACTTC.

The V gene is TRBV7-2, the J gene TRBJ1-3; 9 bases fit TRBD1. The trim removed 5 bases at V and 2 bases at J, leaving 7 bases unmatched. The CDR3 consists of 16 residues. Per germline, CDR1 SGHTA and CDR2 FQGNSA. For the CDR3, the DNA is TGTGCCAGCAGCAAATCACAGGGGGCAACTGGAAACACCATATATTTT. This sequence encodes CASSKSQGATGNTIYF.

In regard to this clone: The same CDR3 also results from other DNA sequences found in this sample. The genes are TRBV6-5 and TRBJ1-1; D remains ambiguous. Germline-derived CDR1 and CDR2 are MNHEY and SVGAGI. Trimming took off 2 bases at V and 1 base at J, with 5 bases between the two ends. The CDR3 runs to 13 residues. The CDR3 is CASSYSQNTEAFF. The CDR3 DNA follows: TGTGCCAGCAGTTACAGCCAGAACACTGAAGCTTTCTTT.

The V gene is TRBV30, the J gene TRBJ1-4, with D possibly TRBD1 on 6 matching bases. Trimming cost V 2 bases and J 0 bases, with 16 bases left between them. This CDR3 region has 17 residues. CDR1 and CDR2 (germline): GTSNPN, SVGIG (reference sequence). The CDR3 nucleotides are TGTGCCTGGAGTCCGGCAGGGGCGAGAACAACTAATGAAAAACTGTTTTTT. Translated, it gives CAWSPAGARTTNEKLFF. The full variable domain, in which reference TRBV30 and TRBJ1-4 provide the parts outside the CDR3, is SQTIHQWPATLVQPVGSPLSLECTVEGTSNPNLYWYRQAAGRGLQLLFYSVGIGQISSEVPQNLSASRPQDRQFILSSKKLLLSDSGFYLCAWSPAGARTTNEKLFFGSGTQLSVL.

The chain combines TRBV4-1 with TRBJ1-2; D not resolved. The CDR3 is 13 amino acids. Germline V gives CDR1 MGHRA, CDR2 YSYEKL. The V end lost 1 base, the J end lost 8 bases, and 11 bases lay between the germline ends. The CDR3 nucleotides are TGCGCCAGCAGCCAAGTACTCCTAGCGGGCTACACCTTC. Amino acids: CASSQVLLAGYTF.

The V call is TRBV30, the J call TRBJ1-2; no definite D call. V was cut by 1 base and J by 4 bases, with 7 bases left in between. Germline V CDR1 and CDR2: GTSNPN, SVGIG (reference sequence). This CDR3 has 12 residues. The CDR3 region has the DNA TGTGCCTGGAGTGGGCCCCTCTATGGCTACACCTTC. It yields the protein CAWSGPLYGYTF.

The chain has TRBV4-3 and TRBJ2-7; no reliable D call. The germline V gene encodes CDR1 LGHNA and CDR2 YSLEER. The CDR3 covers 18 residues. The V gene lost 4 bases and the J gene lost 2 bases, with 24 bases spanning the gap. In DNA, the CDR3 is TGCGCCAGCAGCCTATGGATGTCGGTTGGCGGCGATACCTACGAGCAGTACTTC. Protein product: CASSLWMSVGGDTYEQYF.

The chain has TRBV5-1 and TRBJ2-3, with D perhaps matching TRBD2 (7 bases). Trimming took off 4 bases at V and 2 bases at J, with 17 bases between the two ends. Looked up from germline, CDR1 is SGHRS and CDR2 is YFSETQ. This CDR3 is built from 16 residues. CDR3 residues: CASSANPGGVTDTQYF. The CDR3 DNA reads TGCGCCAGCAGCGCGAATCCGGGGGGCGTCACAGATACGCAGTATTTT.

The chain employs TRBV28 and TRBJ2-5; D may be TRBD2 (5 bases). Germline V gene sequence: CDR1 MDHEN, CDR2 SYDVKM. V was clipped by 4 bases and J by 1 base, with 16 bases between them. The CDR3 covers 16 residues. CDR3 DNA sequence: TGTGCCAGCAGTTCAGGACGGGGATCCCCCCAAGAGACCCAGTACTTC. Amino acid sequence: CASSSGRGSPQETQYF. The whole variable domain, remainder taken from reference TRBV28 and TRBJ2-5, is DVKVTQSSRYLVKRTGEKVFLECVQDMDHENMFWYRQDPGLGLRLIYFSYDVKMKEKGDIPEGYSVSREKKERFSLILESASTNQTSMYLCASSSGRGSPQETQYFGPGTRLLVL.

V is TRBV18 and J is TRBJ2-1; 11 bases line up with TRBD2. After removal of 0 bases from V and 7 bases from J, the junction contained 8 bases not matched to a gene. The CDR3 has 17 residues. Germline-derived CDR1 and CDR2 are KGHSH and LQKENI. This chain's CDR3 is CASSPPSGGASRNEQFF. In DNA, the CDR3 is TGTGCCAGCTCACCACCTAGCGGGGGGGCGAGTCGGAATGAGCAGTTCTTC.

This clone was found a few times. The chain uses TRBV6-5 and TRBJ2-2; D unclear. Germline CDR1 reads MNHEY; CDR2 reads SVGAGI. The length of the CDR3 is 14 residues. V lost 6 bases and J 0 bases, leaving 8 bases between the germline ends. The CDR3 spells CASSRSPNTGELFF. The CDR3 nucleotides are TGTGCCAGCAGCCGGAGCCCGAACACCGGGGAGCTGTTTTTT.

This chain uses TRBV19 with TRBJ1-1; weak D call: TRBD1 (5 bases). V gave up 5 bases and J gave up 3 bases, with 10 bases separating them. Germline CDR1 reads LNHDA; CDR2 reads SQIVND (reference sequence). This CDR3 has 13 residues. CDR3 amino acids: CASSDWGDTEAFF. Written as DNA, the CDR3 is TGTGCCAGTAGTGACTGGGGCGACACTGAAGCTTTCTTT.

CDR3 amino acids: CASSLTGAVAYEQYF. CDR3 nucleotides: TGTGCCAGCAGCTTGACAGGGGCCGTAGCCTACGAGCAGTACTTC. This sequence joins TRBV5-5 and TRBJ2-7; 7 bases map to TRBD1. J gave up 2 bases and V 1 base, and 6 bases lay outside the gene matches. Germline-derived CDR1 and CDR2 are SGHKS and YYEKEE (reference sequence). The CDR3 contains 15 residues.

The chain combines TRBV7-8 with TRBJ1-2, with 9 bases that match TRBD1. Germline lookup yields CDR1 SGHVS and CDR2 FQNEAQ. After removal of 5 bases from V and 8 bases from J, the junction contained 9 bases not matched to a gene. CDR3 length equals 14 residues. The CDR3 DNA follows: TGTGCCAGCAGCGTTAGGGACAGGGAACGGGGCTACACCTTC. Amino acids: CASSVRDRERGYTF.

The chain links TRBV19 to TRBJ1-5; D remains unclear. V lost 0 bases to trimming and J lost 3 bases, with 15 bases between them. CDR1 is LNHDA and CDR2 is SQIVND in the germline V gene (reference sequence). The CDR3 runs 17 residues. This CDR3 is CASSIERGVGNNQPQHF. CDR3 DNA: TGTGCCAGTAGTATAGAGAGAGGAGTCGGCAACAATCAGCCCCAGCATTTT.

The chain combines TRBV5-1 with TRBJ2-5, with TRBD1 as a possible D gene (6 bases). Trimming stripped 4 bases from V and 0 bases from J, with 10 bases between. Germline V gene lookup returns CDR1 SGHRS and CDR2 YFSETQ. This CDR3 contains 14 residues. CDR3 nucleotide sequence: TGCGCCAGCAGCAACACAGGGTACCAAGAGACCCAGTACTTC. Amino acids: CASSNTGYQETQYF. Full variable domain (missing parts from reference TRBV5-1 and TRBJ2-5): KAGVTQTPRYLIKTRGQQVTLSCSPISGHRSVSWYQQTPGQGLQFLFEYFSETQRNKGNFPGRFSGRQFSNSRSEMNVSTLELGDSALYLCASSNTGYQETQYFGPGTRLLVL.

The chain is built from TRBV18 and TRBJ1-3; D is undetermined. Germline values: CDR1 KGHSH, CDR2 LQKENI. The CDR3 runs 14 residues. The V gene lost 2 bases and the J gene lost 0 bases, with 5 bases spanning the gap. The CDR3 DNA is TGTGCCAGCTCACCATATAGCTCTGGAAACACCATATATTTT. Translating it yields CASSPYSSGNTIYF.

The chain combines TRBV19 with TRBJ2-3; TRBD2 matches at 7 bases. The length of the CDR3 is 19 residues. Germline CDR1 LNHDA, CDR2 SQIVND (reference sequence). J lost 2 bases, V lost 3 bases, and 17 bases had no gene match. The DNA for the CDR3 is TGTGCCAGTAGTATGGCTACCTATTCGGGGGGTCTAACCACAGATACGCAGTATTTT. This codes for CASSMATYSGGLTTDTQYF.

This chain links TRBV2 with TRBJ2-5; 12 bases fit TRBD2. The CDR3 is made up of 15 amino acids. The V and J ends lost 8 bases and 2 bases, in that order; junction bases with no gene match: 6. Germline V gene lookup returns CDR1 SNHLY and CDR2 FYNNEI. The CDR3: CASEGLAGKQETQYF. Written as DNA, the CDR3 is TGTGCCAGCGAAGGACTAGCGGGGAAGCAAGAGACCCAGTACTTC.